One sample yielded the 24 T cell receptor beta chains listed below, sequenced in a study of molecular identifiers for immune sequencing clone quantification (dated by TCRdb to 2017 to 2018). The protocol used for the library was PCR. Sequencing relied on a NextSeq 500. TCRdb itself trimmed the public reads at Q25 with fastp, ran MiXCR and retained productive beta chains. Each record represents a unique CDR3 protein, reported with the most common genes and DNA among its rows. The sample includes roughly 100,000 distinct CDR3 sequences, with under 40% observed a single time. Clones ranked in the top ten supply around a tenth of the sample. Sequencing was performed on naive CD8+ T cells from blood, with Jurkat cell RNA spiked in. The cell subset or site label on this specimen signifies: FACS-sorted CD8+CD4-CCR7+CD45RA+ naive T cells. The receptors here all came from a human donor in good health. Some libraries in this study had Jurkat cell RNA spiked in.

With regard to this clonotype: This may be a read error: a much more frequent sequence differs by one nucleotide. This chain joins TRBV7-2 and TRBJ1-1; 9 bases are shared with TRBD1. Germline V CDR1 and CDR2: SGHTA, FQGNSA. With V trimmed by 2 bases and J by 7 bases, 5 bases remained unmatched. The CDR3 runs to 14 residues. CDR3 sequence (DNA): TGTGCCAGCAGCTTAATCCCGGGACAGGGTGAAGCTTTCTTT. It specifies CASSLIPGQGEAFF.

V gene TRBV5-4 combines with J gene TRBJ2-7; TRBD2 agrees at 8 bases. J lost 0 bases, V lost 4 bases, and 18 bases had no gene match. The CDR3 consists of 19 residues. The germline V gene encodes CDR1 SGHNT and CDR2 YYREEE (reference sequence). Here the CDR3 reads CASSTILVAGGGHSYEQYF. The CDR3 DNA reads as TGTGCCAGCAGCACGATTTTGGTTGCCGGGGGGGGACACTCCTACGAGCAGTACTTC.

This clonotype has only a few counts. CDR3 in DNA: TGTGCCAGCAGAGCGGAGACCGGGGAGCTGTTTTTT. Its protein product is CASRAETGELFF. This chain connects TRBV25-1 to TRBJ2-2, with a weak D call TRBD2 (5 bases). Trimming shortened V by 6 bases and J by 5 bases, and 7 bases separated the two germline ends. Germline V gene data show CDR1 as MGHDK and CDR2 as SYGVNS. The CDR3 loop spans 12 amino acids.

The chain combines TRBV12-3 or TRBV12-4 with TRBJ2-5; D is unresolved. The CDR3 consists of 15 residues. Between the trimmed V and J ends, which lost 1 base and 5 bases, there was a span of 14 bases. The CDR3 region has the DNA TGTGCCAGCAGTTTAGTAGGACCAAAGGATGAGACCCAGTACTTC. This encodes CASSLVGPKDETQYF.

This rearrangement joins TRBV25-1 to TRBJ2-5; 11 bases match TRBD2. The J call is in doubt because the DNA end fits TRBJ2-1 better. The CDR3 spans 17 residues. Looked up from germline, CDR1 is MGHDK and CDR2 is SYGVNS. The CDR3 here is CASSALGTSGPQEPQFF. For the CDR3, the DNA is TGTGCCAGCAGTGCCCTCGGGACTAGCGGACCCCAAGAGCCCCAGTTCTTC.

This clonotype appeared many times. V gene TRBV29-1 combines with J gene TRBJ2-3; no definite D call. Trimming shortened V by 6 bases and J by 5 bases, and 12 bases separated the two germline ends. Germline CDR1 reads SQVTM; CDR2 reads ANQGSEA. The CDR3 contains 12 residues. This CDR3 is CSVPAPGDTQYF. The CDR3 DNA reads TGCAGCGTCCCCGCTCCGGGAGATACGCAGTATTTT.

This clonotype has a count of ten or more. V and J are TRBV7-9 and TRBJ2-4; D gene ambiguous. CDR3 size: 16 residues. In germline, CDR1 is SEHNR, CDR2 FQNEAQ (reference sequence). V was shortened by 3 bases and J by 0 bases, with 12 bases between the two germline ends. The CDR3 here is CASSLTGSLAKNIQYF. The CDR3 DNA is TGTGCCAGCAGCTTGACCGGGTCACTAGCCAAAAACATTCAGTACTTC.

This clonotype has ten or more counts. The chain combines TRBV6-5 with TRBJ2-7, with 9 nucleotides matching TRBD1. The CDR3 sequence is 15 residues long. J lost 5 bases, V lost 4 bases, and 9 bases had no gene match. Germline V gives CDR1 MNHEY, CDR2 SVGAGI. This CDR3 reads CASSFTGQGSHEQYF. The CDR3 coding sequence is TGTGCCAGCAGTTTTACCGGACAGGGGAGCCACGAGCAGTACTTC.

CDR3 in amino acids: CAISESERQYTGELFF. The CDR3 region has the DNA TGTGCCATCAGTGAGTCGGAAAGACAGTACACCGGGGAGCTGTTTTTT. The V call is TRBV10-3, the J call TRBJ2-2; D is possibly TRBD1 (5 bases). This CDR3 spans 16 amino acids. V lost 0 bases and J lost 3, with 11 bases in between. The germline CDR1 and CDR2 sequences are ENHRY and SYGVKD.

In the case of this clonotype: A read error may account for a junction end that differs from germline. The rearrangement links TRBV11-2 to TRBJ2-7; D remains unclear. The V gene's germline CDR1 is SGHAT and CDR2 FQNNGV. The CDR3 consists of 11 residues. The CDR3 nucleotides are TGTACCAGCAGCTTAGGGAAGGAGCAGTACTTC. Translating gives CTSSLGKEQYF.

As DNA, the CDR3 is TGTGCCAGCAGCTACCTAGGGGGGGTCTACGAGCAGTACTTC. This sequence encodes CASSYLGGVYEQYF. This chain connects TRBV6-2 or TRBV6-3 to TRBJ2-7, with D possibly matching TRBD2 (7 bases). CDR3 length: 14 residues. Germline V gene lookup returns CDR1 MNHEY and CDR2 SVGEGT. The ends were cut back, 6 bases at V and 3 bases at J, with 15 bases in the middle.

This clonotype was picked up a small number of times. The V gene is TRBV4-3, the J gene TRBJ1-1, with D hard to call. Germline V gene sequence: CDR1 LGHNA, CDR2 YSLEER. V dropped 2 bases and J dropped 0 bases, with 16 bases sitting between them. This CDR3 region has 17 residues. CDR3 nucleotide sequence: TGCGCCAGCAGCCAAACGGCACCCGACTCGATGAACACTGAAGCTTTCTTT. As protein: CASSQTAPDSMNTEAFF.

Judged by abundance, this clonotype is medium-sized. The CDR3: CASSQRESTGELFF. CDR3 bases: TGTGCCAGCAGTCAGCGGGAGAGCACCGGGGAGCTGTTTTTT. This sequence joins TRBV25-1 and TRBJ2-2, with 8 bases that match TRBD2. Germline values: CDR1 MGHDK, CDR2 SYGVNS. CDR3 size: 14 residues. J lost 4 bases, V lost 5 bases, and 3 bases had no gene match.

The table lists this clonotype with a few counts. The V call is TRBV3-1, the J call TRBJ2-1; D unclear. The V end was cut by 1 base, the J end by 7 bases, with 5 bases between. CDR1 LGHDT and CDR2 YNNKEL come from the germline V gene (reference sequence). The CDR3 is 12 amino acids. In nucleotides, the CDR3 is TGTGCCAGCAGCCAAGGGGTAAATGAGCAGTTCTTC. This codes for CASSQGVNEQFF.

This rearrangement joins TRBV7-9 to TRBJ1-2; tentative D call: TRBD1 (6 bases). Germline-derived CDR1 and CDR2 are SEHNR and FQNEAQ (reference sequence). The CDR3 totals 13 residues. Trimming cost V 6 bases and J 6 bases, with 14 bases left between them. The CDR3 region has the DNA TGTGCCAGCAGTTCCGCGGGGGCGCATGGCTACACCTTC. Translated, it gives CASSSAGAHGYTF.

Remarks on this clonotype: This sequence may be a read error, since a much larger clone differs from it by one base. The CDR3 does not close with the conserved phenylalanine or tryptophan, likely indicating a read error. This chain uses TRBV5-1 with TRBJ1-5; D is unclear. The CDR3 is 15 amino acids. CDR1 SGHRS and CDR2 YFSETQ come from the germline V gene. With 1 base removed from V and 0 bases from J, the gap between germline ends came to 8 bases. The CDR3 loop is CASSLSGFSNQPQHL. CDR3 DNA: TGCGCCAGCAGCTTGTCCGGTTTTAGCAATCAGCCCCAGCATCTT.

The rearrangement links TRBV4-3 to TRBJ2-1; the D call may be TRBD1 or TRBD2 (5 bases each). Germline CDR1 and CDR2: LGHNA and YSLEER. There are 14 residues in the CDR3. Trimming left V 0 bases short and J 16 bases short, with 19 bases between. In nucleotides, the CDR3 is TGCGCCAGCAGCCAAGATGGGACGCTCCCCCTCAAATTCTTC. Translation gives CASSQDGTLPLKFF.

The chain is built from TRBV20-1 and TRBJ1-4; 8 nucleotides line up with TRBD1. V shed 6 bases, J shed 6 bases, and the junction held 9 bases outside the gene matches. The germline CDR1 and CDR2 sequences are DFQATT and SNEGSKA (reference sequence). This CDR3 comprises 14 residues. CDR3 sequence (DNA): TGCAGTGCACACCCCGGGACAGGAGATGAAAAACTGTTTTTT. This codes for CSAHPGTGDEKLFF.

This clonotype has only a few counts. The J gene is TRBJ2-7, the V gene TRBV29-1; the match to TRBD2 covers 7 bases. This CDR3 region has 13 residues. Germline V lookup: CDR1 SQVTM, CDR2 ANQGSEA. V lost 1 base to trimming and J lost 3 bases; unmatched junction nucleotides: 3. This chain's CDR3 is CSVEGRGVYEQYF. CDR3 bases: TGCAGCGTTGAAGGACGGGGGGTCTACGAGCAGTACTTC.

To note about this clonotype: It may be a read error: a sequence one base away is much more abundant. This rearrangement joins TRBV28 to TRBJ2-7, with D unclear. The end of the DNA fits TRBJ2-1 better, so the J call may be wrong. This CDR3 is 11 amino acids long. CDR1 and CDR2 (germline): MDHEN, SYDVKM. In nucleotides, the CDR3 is TGTGCCAGCAGTTTACTGTACGAGCAGTTCTTC. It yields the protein CASSLLYEQFF.

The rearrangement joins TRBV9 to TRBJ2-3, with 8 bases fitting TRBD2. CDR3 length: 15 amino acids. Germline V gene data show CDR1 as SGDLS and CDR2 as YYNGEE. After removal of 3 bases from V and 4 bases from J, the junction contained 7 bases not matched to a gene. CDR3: CASSESGSNADTQYF. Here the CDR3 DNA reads TGTGCCAGCAGCGAAAGCGGGAGCAATGCAGATACGCAGTATTTT. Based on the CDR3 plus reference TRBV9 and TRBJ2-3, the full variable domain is DSGVTQTPKHLITATGQRVTLRCSPRSGDLSVYWYQQSLDQGLQFLIQYYNGEERAKGNILERFSAQQFPDLHSELNLSSLELGDSALYFCASSESGSNADTQYFGPGTRLTVL.

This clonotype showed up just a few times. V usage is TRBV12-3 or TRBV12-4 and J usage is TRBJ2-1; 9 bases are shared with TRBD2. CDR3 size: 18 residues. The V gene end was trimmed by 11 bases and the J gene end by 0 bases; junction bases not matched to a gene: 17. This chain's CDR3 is CAVPSGGRDPSSYNEQFF. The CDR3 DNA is TGTGCCGTCCCCTCGGGCGGGAGGGACCCAAGCTCCTACAATGAGCAGTTCTTC.

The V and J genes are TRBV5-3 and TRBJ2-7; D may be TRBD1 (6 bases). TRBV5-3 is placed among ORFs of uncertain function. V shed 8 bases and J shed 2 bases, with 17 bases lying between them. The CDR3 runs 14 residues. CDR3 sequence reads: CASSERTVPYEQYF. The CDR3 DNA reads TGTGCCAGCAGCGAGAGGACAGTCCCCTACGAGCAGTACTTC.

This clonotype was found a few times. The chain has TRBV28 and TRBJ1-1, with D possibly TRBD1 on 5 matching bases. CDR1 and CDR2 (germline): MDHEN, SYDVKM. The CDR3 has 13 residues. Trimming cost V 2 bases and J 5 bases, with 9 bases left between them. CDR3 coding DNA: TGTGCCAGCAGTTTAGGTTGGGGGACTGAAGCTTTCTTT. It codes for CASSLGWGTEAFF.